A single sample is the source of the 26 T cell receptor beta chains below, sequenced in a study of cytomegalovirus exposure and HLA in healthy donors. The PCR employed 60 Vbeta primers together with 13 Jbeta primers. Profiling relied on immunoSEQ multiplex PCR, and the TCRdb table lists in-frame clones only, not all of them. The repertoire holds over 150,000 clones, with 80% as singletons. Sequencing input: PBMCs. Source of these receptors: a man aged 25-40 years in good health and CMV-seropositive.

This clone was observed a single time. The CDR3 DNA reads TGTGCCAGCTCACCACCAGGACAGGGGGCGCCCAATGAGCAGTTCTTC. This codes for CASSPPGQGAPNEQFF. The V and J genes are TRBV18 and TRBJ2-1; TRBD1 matches at 11 bases. The CDR3 runs 16 residues. The V segment lost 0 bases and the J segment 6 bases; nucleotides outside the gene matches: 4. Germline V gene lookup returns CDR1 KGHSH and CDR2 LQKENI.

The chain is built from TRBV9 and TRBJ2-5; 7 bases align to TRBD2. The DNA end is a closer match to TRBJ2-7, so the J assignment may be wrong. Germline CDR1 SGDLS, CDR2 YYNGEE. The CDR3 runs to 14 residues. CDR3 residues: CASSPGLVIYEQYF. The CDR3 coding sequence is TGTGCCAGCAGCCCCGGACTAGTCATCTACGAGCAGTACTTC.

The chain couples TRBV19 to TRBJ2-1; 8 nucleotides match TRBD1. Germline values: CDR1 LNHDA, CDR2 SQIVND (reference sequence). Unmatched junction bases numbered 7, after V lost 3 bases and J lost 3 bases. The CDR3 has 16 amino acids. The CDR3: CASSMGQGAIYNEQFF. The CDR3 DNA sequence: TGTGCCAGTAGTATGGGTCAGGGGGCGATCTACAATGAGCAGTTCTTC.

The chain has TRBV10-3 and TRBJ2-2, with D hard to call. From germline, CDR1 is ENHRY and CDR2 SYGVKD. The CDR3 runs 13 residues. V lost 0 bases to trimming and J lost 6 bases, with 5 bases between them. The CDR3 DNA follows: TGTGCCATCAGTGAGTCTGGCCCCGGGGAGCTGTTTTTT. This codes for CAISESGPGELFF.

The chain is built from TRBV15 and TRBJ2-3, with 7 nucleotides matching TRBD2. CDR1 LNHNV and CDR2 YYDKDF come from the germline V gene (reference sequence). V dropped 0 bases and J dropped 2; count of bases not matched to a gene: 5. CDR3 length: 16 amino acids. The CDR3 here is CATSRDGRGDTDTQYF. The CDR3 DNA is TGTGCCACCAGCAGAGATGGTCGGGGGGACACAGATACGCAGTATTTT.

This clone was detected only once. CDR3 region: CASSLSFGMNTEAFF. The DNA of the CDR3 is TGTGCCAGCAGTTTATCGTTTGGCATGAACACTGAAGCTTTCTTT. V usage is TRBV27 and J usage is TRBJ1-1; no clear D gene. Looked up from germline, CDR1 is MNHEY and CDR2 is SMNVEV (reference sequence). The CDR3 runs 15 residues. Deletions cut 0 bases from V and 0 bases from J, with 8 bases between.

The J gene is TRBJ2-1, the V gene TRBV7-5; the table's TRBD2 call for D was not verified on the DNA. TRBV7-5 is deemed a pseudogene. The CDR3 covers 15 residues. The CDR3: CARSPGLAGFYEQFF. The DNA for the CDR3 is TGTGCCAGAAGCCCCGGACTAGCGGGATTCTATGAGCAGTTCTTC.

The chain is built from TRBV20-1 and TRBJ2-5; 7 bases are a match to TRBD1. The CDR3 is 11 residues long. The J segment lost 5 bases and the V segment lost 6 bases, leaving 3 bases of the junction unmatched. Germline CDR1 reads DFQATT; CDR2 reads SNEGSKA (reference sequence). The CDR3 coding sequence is TGCAGTGCCCCCAGGGGGGAGACCCAGTACTTC. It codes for CSAPRGETQYF.

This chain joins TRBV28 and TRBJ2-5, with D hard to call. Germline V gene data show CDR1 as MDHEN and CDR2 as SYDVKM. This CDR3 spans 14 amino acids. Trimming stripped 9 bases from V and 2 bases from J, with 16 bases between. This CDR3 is CASDTQTTQETQYF. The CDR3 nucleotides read TGTGCCAGTGATACCCAGACAACGCAAGAGACCCAGTACTTC.

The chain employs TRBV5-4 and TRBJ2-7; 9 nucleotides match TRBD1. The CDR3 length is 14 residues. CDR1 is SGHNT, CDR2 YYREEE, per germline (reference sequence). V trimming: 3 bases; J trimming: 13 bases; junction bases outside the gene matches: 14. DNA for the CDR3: TGTGCCAGCAGCTCCCGGGACAGGGACCCCGGTACTTACTTC. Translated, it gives CASSSRDRDPGTYF.

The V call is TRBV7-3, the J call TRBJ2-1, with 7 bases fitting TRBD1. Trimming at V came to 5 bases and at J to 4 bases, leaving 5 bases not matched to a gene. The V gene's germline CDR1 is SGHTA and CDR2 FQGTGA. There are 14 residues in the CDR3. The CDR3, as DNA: TGTGCCAGCAGCCCCGGGACAGCGTACAATGAGCAGTTCTTC. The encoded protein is CASSPGTAYNEQFF.

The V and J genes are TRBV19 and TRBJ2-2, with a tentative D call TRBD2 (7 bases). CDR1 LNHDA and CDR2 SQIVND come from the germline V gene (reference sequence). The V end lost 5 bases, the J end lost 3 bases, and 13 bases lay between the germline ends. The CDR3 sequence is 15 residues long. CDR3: CASSLQGGDTGELFF. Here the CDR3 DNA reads TGTGCCAGTAGTTTACAGGGAGGGGACACCGGGGAGCTGTTTTTT. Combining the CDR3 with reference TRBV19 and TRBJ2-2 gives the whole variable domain DGGITQSPKYLFRKEGQNVTLSCEQNLNHDAMYWYRQDPGQGLRLIYYSQIVNDFQKGDIAEGYSVSREKKESFPLTVTSAQKNPTAFYLCASSLQGGDTGELFFGEGSRLTVL.

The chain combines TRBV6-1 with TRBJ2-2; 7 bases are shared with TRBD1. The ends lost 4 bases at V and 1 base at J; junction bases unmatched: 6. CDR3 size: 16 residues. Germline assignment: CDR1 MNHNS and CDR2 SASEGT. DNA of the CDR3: TGTGCCAGCAGTGTCAGGACAGGCCGGAACACCGGGGAGCTGTTTTTT. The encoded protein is CASSVRTGRNTGELFF.

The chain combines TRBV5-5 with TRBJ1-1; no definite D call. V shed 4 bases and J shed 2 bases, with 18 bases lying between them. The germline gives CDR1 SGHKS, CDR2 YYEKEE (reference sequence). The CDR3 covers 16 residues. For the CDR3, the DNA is TGTGCCAGCAGCCCCCTGTTACAGCGGACCAACACTGAAGCTTTCTTT. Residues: CASSPLLQRTNTEAFF.

The CDR3 DNA is TGTGCCAGCAGCCATGGACTAGCGCCCGGGGAGCTGTTTTTT. Protein product: CASSHGLAPGELFF. The chain carries TRBV4-2 and TRBJ2-2, with TRBD2 matching over 9 bases. The J segment lost 6 bases and the V segment lost 3 bases, leaving 2 bases of the junction unmatched. The germline V gene encodes CDR1 LGHNA and CDR2 YNFKEQ. The CDR3 extends over 14 amino acids.

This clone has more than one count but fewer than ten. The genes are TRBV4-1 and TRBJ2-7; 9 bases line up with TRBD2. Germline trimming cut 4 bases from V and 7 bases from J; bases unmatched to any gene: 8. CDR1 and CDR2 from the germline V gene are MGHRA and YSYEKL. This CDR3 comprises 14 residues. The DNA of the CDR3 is TGCGCCAGCAGCCGACCGGGACTAGCCCAGGAGCAGTACTTC. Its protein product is CASSRPGLAQEQYF.

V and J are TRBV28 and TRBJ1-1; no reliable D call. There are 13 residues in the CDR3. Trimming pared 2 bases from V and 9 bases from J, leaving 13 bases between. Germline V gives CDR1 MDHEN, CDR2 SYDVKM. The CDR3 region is CASSLIGRTQAFF. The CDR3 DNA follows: TGTGCCAGCAGTTTAATAGGTCGGACTCAAGCTTTCTTT.

The CDR3 protein is CASSLAGSYEQYF. Written as DNA, the CDR3 is TGTGCCAGCAGCTTGGCCGGTTCCTACGAGCAGTACTTC. The rearrangement uses TRBV5-4 and TRBJ2-7; the D is unclear. The germline V gene has CDR1 SGHNT and CDR2 YYREEE (reference sequence). The CDR3 has 13 amino acids. With 0 bases removed from V and 1 base from J, the gap between germline ends came to 5 bases.

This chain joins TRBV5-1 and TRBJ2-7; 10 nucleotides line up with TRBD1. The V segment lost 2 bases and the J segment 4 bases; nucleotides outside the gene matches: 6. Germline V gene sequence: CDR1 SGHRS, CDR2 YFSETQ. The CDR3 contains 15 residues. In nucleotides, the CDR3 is TGCGCCAGCAGCTTAGGACAGGGGGGTAGGTACGAGCAGTACTTC. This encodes CASSLGQGGRYEQYF.

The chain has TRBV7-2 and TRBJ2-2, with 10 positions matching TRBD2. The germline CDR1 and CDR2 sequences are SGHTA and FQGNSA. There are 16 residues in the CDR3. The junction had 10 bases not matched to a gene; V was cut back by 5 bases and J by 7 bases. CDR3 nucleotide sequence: TGTGCCAGCAGCCGACTAGCGGGCGAAAGCGGCGGGGAGCTGTTTTTT. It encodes CASSRLAGESGGELFF.

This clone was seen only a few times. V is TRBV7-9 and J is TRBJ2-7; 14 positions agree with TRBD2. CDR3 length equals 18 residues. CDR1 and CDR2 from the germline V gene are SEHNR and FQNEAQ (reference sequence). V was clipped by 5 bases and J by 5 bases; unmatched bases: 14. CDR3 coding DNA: TGTGCCAGCAGCGGGGCGACTAGCGGGAGGGCGACTTCGGACGAGCAGTACTTC. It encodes CASSGATSGRATSDEQYF.

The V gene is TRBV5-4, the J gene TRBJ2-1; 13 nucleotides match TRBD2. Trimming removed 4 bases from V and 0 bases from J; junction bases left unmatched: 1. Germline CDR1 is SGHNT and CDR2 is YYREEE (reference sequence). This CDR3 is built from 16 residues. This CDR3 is CASSRTSGSSYNEQFF. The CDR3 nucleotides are TGTGCCAGCAGCCGGACTAGCGGGAGCTCCTACAATGAGCAGTTCTTC.

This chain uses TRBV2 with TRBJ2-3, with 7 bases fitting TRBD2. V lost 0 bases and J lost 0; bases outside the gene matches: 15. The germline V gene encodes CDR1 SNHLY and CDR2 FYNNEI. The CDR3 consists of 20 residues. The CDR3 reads CASSEALGRELSSSTDTQYF. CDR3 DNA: TGTGCCAGCAGTGAAGCGCTCGGGCGGGAGTTGAGTAGTAGCACAGATACGCAGTATTTT.

For the CDR3, the DNA is TGTGCCAGCAGCTCCCCAGGGGGTACCAGCACAGATACGCAGTATTTT. Protein: CASSSPGGTSTDTQYF. V is TRBV11-2 and J is TRBJ2-3; 7 nucleotides align to TRBD1. The trim removed 4 bases at V and 0 bases at J, leaving 7 bases unmatched. Germline V CDR1 and CDR2: SGHAT, FQNNGV. This CDR3 has 16 residues.

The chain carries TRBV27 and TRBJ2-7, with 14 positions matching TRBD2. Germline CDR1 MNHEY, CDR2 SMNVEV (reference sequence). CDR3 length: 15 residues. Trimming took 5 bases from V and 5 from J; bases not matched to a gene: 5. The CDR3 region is CASSLGLAGVHEQYF. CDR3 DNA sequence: TGTGCCAGCAGTCTGGGACTAGCGGGAGTTCACGAGCAGTACTTC.

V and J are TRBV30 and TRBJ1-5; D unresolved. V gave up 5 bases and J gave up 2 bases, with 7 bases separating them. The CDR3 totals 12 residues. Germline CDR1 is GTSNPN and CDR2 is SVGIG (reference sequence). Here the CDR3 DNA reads TGTGCCTGGGCAGAGGGCAATCAGCCCCAGCATTTT. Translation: CAWAEGNQPQHF.